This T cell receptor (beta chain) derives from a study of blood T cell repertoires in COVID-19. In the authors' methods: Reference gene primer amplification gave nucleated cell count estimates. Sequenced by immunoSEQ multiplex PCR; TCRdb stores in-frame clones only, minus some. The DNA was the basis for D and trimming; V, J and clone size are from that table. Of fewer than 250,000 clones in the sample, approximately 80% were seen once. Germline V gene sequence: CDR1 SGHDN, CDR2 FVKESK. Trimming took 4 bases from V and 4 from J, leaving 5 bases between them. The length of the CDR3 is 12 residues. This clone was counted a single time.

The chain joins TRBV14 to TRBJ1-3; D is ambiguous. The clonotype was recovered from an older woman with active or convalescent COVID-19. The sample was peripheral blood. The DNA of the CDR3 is TGTGCCAGCAGCCCCTCCGGAAACACCATATATTTT. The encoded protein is CASSPSGNTIYF.